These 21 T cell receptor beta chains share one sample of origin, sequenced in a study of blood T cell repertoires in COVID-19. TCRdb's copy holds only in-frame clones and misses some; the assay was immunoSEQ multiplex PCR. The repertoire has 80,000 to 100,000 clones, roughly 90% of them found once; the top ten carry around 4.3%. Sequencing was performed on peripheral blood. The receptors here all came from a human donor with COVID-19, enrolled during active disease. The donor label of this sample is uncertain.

The CDR3 sequence: CASKATGRINYGYTF. The CDR3 DNA reads as TGTGCCAGCAAAGCGACAGGGAGGATTAACTATGGCTACACCTTC. This rearrangement joins TRBV2 to TRBJ1-2, with TRBD1 identical over 7 bases. This CDR3 region has 15 residues. Looked up from germline, CDR1 is SNHLY and CDR2 is FYNNEI. The trim removed 7 bases at V and 1 base at J, leaving 9 bases unmatched.

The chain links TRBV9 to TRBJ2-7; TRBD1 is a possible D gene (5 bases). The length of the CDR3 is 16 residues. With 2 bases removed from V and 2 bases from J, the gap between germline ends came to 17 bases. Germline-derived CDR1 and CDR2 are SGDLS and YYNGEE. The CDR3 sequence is CASSVWADSQTYEQYF. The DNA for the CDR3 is TGTGCCAGCAGCGTTTGGGCAGACAGTCAAACCTACGAGCAGTACTTC.

The CDR3 region has the DNA TGTGCCAGCAGCCCAGGGTCCGGGGAGCTGTTTTTT. Encoded protein: CASSPGSGELFF. The chain carries TRBV9 and TRBJ2-2; perhaps TRBD1 as D (5 bases). This CDR3 spans 12 amino acids. V was trimmed by 4 bases and J by 6 bases, leaving 7 bases between them. Germline V gives CDR1 SGDLS, CDR2 YYNGEE.

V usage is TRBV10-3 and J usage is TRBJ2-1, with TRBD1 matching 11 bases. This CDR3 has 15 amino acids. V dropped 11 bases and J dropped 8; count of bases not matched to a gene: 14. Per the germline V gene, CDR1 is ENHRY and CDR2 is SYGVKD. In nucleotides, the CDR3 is TGTGCCCTCCGGATGGGGACAGGGGGTTATGATGAGCAGTTCTTC. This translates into CALRMGTGGYDEQFF.

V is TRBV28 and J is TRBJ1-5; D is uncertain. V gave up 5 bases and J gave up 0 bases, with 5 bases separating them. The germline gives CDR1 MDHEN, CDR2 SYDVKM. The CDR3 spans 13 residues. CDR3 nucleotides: TGTGCCAGCAGTCCGTATAGCAATCAGCCCCAGCATTTT. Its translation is CASSPYSNQPQHF.

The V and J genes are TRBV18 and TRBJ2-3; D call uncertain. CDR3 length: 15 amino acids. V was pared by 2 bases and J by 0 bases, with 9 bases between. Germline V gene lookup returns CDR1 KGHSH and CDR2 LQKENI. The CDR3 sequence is CASSPEYLSTDTQYF. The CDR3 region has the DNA TGTGCCAGCTCACCAGAGTACCTTAGCACAGATACGCAGTATTTT.

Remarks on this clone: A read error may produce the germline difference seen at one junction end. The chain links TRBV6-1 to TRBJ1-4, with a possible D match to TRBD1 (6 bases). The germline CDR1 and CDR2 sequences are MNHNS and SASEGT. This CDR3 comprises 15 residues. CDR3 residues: CASSQADTGPEKLFF. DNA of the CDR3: TGTGCCAGCAGTCAAGCGGATACAGGGCCCGAAAAACTGTTTTTT.

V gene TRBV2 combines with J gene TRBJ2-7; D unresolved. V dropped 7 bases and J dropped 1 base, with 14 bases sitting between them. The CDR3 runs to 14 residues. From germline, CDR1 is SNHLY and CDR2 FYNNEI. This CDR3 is CASNGGGRSYEQYF. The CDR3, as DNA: TGTGCCAGCAATGGTGGCGGAAGGTCCTACGAGCAGTACTTC.

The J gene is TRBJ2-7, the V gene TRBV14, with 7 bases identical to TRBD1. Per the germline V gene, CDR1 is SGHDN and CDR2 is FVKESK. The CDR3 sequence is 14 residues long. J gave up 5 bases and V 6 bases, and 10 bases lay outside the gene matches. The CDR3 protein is CASRSRDSNHEQYF. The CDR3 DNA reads TGTGCCAGCAGGTCCCGGGACAGTAACCACGAGCAGTACTTC. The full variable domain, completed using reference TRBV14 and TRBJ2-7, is EAGVTQFPSHSVIEKGQTVTLRCDPISGHDNLYWYRRVMGKEIKFLLHFVKESKQDESGMPNNRFLAERTGGTYSTLKVQPAELEDSGVYFCASRSRDSNHEQYFGPGTRLTVT.

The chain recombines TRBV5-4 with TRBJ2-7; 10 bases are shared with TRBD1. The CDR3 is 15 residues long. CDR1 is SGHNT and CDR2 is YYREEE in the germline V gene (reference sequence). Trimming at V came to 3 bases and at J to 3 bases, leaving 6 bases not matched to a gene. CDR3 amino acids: CASSSRQGANYEQYF. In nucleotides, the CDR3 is TGTGCCAGCAGCTCCCGACAGGGGGCTAACTACGAGCAGTACTTC.

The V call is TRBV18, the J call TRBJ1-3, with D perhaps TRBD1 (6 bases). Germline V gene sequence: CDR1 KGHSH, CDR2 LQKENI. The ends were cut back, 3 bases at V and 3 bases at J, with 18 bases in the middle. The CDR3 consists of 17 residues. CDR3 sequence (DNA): TGTGCCAGCTCACCCACCGGGACACCTATAGGTGGAAACACCATATATTTT. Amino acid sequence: CASSPTGTPIGGNTIYF.

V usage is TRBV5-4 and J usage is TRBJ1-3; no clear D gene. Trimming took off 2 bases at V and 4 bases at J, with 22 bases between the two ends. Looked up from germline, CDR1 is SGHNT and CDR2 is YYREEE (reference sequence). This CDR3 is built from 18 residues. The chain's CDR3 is CASSFWGGYGPGGNTIYF. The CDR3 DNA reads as TGTGCCAGCAGCTTTTGGGGAGGGTACGGTCCGGGAGGAAACACCATATATTTT. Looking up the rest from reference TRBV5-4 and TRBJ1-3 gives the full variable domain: ETGVTQSPTHLIKTRGQQVTLRCSSQSGHNTVSWYQQALGQGPQFIFQYYREEENGRGNFPPRFSGLQFPNYSSELNVNALELDDSALYLCASSFWGGYGPGGNTIYFGEGSWLTVV.

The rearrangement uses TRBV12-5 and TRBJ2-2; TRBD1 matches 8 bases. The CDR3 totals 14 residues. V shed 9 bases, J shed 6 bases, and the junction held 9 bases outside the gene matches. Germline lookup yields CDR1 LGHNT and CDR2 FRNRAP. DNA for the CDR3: TGTGCTAGCTCGGGGACAGGCGAGGCCGGGGAGCTGTTTTTT. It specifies CASSGTGEAGELFF. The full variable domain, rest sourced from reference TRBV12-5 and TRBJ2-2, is DARVTQTPRHKVTEMGQEVTMRCQPILGHNTVFWYRQTMMQGLELLAYFRNRAPLDDSGMPKDRFSAEMPDATLATLKIQPSEPRDSAVYFCASSGTGEAGELFFGEGSRLTVL.

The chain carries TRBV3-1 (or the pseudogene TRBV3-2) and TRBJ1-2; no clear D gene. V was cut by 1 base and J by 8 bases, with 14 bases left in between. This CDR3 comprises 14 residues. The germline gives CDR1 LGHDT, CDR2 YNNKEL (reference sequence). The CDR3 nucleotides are TGTGCCAGCAGCCAAGGAGGACTAGCTGGCGGCTACACCTTC. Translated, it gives CASSQGGLAGGYTF.

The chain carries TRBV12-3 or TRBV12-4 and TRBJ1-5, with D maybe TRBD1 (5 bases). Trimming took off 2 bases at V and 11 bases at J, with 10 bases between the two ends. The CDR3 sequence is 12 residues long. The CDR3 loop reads CASSLSGGAQHF. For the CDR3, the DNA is TGTGCCAGCAGTTTATCCGGGGGGGCCCAGCATTTT.

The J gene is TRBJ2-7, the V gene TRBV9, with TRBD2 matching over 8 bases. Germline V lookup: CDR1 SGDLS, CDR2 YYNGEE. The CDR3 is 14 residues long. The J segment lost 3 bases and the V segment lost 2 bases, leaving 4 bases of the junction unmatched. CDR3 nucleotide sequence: TGTGCCAGCAGCGTGAGCGGGGGTAACTACGAGCAGTACTTC. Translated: CASSVSGGNYEQYF.

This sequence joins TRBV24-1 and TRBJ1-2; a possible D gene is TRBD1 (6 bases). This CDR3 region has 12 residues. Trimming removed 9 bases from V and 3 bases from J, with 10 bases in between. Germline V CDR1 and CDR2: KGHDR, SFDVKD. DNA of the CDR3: TGTGCCACCGGCGGGGGGCACTATGGCTACACCTTC. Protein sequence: CATGGGHYGYTF.

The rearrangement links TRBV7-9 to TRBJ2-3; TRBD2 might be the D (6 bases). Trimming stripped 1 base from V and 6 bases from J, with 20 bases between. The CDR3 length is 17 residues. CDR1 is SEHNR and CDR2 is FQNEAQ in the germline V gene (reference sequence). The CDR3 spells CASSLGLASPGRDTQYF. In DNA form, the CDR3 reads TGTGCCAGCAGCTTAGGGCTAGCGTCGCCGGGCAGGGATACGCAGTATTTT. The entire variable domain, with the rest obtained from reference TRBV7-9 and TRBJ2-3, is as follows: DTGVSQNPRHKITKRGQNVTFRCDPISEHNRLYWYRQTLGQGPEFLTYFQNEAQLEKSRLLSDRFSAERPKGSFSTLEIQRTEQGDSAMYLCASSLGLASPGRDTQYFGPGTRLTVL.

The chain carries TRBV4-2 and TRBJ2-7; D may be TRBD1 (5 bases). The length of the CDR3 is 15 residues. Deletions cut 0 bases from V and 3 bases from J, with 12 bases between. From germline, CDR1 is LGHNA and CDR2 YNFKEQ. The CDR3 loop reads CASSQDQGQGYEQYF. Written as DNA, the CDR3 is TGTGCCAGCAGCCAAGATCAAGGTCAGGGCTACGAGCAGTACTTC.

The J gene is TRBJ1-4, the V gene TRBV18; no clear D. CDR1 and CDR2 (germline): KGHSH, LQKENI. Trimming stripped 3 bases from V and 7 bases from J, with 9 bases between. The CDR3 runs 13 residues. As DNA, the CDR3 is TGTGCCAGCTCACCGAGGTCCGCTGAAAAACTGTTTTTT. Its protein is CASSPRSAEKLFF.

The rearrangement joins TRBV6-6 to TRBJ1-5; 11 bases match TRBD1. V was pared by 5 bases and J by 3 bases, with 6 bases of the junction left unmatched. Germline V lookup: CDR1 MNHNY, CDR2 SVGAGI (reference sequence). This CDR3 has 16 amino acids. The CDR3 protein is CASSLPGQGDNQPQHF. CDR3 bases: TGTGCCAGCAGTCTACCGGGACAGGGGGACAATCAGCCCCAGCATTTT.